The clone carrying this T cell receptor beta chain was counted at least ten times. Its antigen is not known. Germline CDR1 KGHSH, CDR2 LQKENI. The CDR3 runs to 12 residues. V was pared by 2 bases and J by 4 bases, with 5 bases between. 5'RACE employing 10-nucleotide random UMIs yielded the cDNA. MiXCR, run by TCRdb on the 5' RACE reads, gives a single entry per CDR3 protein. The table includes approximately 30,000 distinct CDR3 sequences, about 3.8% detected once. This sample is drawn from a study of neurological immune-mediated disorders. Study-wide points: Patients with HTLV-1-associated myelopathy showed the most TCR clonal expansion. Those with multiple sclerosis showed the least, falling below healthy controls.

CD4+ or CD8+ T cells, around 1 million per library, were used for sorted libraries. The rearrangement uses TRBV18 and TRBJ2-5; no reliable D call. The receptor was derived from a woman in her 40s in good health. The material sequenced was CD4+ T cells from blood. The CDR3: CASSPGLETQYF. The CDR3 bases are TGTGCCAGCTCACCAGGGTTAGAGACCCAGTACTTC.